This T cell receptor (beta chain) is from a study of blood T cell repertoires in COVID-19. TCRdb keeps only in-frame clones here, not all; method: immunoSEQ multiplex PCR. This table holds around 430,000 clones, about 91% found once. The germline gives CDR1 MNHEY, CDR2 SVGEGT. V was pared by 6 bases and J by 3 bases, with 24 bases between. This CDR3 has 18 residues. Sequences were obtained from peripheral blood. This clonotype originated in a woman between 45 and 65 years old with COVID-19, enrolled during active disease. The rearrangement joins TRBV6-2 or TRBV6-3 to TRBJ2-1, with a weak D call TRBD2 (6 bases). The CDR3 loop reads CASSPTGPAGPHYNEQFF. The CDR3 nucleotides read TGTGCCAGCAGCCCTACGGGTCCGGCGGGGCCCCACTACAATGAGCAGTTCTTC.